There are a few counts of the clone carrying this T cell receptor beta chain. Its antigen is not known. No fewer than 7 million PBMCs went into each sample. This specimen belongs to a study of blood T cells in healthy people across ages. CDR1 is ENHRY and CDR2 is SYGVKD in the germline V gene. The V end lost 2 bases, the J end lost 4 bases, and 14 bases lay between the germline ends. The CDR3 has 15 amino acids. Broader study findings: Expanded clonotype changes were possibly confounded by unknown donor CMV status. Aged donors had fewer naive CD4+ cells and lower diversity than long-lived donors. When one million T cells were used, diversity estimates were thought to be underestimates.

Sample-barcoded 5' priming and a J-beta primer mix drove a second PCR of about 6 to 12 cycles. Each CDR3 protein gets one entry after TCRdb re-called the 5' RACE reads with MiXCR. Of approximately 800,000 distinct CDR3 sequences in the sample, about 36% were seen once. Specimen: blood. V is TRBV10-3 and J is TRBJ1-1; tentatively, D is TRBD1 (5 bases). This clonotype was sampled from a young man in good health. CDR3 region: CAISERRGAGTEAFF. As DNA, the CDR3 is TGTGCCATCAGTGAGCGTAGGGGCGCAGGCACTGAAGCTTTCTTT.